One sample yielded the 28 T cell receptor beta chains listed below, sequenced in a study of Graves' ophthalmopathy and Graves' hyperthyroidism. Amplifying from RNA transcripts, the study obtained TCR beta CDR3 regions. The first-round RT-PCR employed HTBI primers together with the Qiagen OneStep RT-PCR kit. A multiplex PCR was then performed as the second round. One entry per CDR3 protein results from TCRdb running MiXCR on the multiplex PCR reads. The sample includes 660,000 or so distinct CDR3 sequences, over 40% of them seen just once. Sequenced material: peripheral blood. Receptors were obtained from an adult man with Graves' ophthalmopathy.

J is TRBJ1-2 and V is TRBV7-9; D is ambiguous. Trimming removed 2 bases from V and 0 bases from J, with 7 bases in between. Germline V gene data show CDR1 as SEHNR and CDR2 as FQNEAQ (reference sequence). The length of the CDR3 is 14 residues. CDR3 in DNA: TGTGCCAGCAGCTTAACCCGGGCTAACTATGGCTACACCTTC. Protein: CASSLTRANYGYTF.

This clonotype occurred many times. The gene calls are TRBV19 and TRBJ1-1; D uncertain. Germline V gives CDR1 LNHDA, CDR2 SQIVND (reference sequence). This CDR3 has 16 residues. Trimming took 2 bases from V and 1 from J, leaving 14 bases between them. CDR3 sequence (DNA): TGTGCCAGTAGTATACGTTCGGTAGAGAGGAACACTGAAGCTTTCTTT. The encoded protein is CASSIRSVERNTEAFF.

This clonotype showed up many times. The genes are TRBV2 and TRBJ2-2; D possibly corresponds to TRBD2 (5 bases). The germline V and J ends were trimmed by 6 bases and 6 bases, with 11 bases remaining between them. This CDR3 is built from 13 residues. Germline CDR1 reads SNHLY; CDR2 reads FYNNEI. CDR3 in DNA: TGTGCCAGCAGCCGGACGGAGGCCGGGGAGCTGTTTTTT. Amino acid sequence: CASSRTEAGELFF.

The chain links TRBV5-2 to TRBJ2-7; TRBD1 is the table's D call, not checked against the DNA. TRBV5-2 is tagged as a pseudogene. The CDR3 totals 14 residues. This CDR3 reads CAWKSDRGPYEQYF. The CDR3 DNA sequence: TGTGCCTGGAAATCGGACAGGGGGCCCTACGAGCAGTACTTC.

This clonotype has more than one count but fewer than ten. The chain recombines TRBV9 with TRBJ2-3, with TRBD2 matching 8 bases. Unmatched junction bases numbered 2, after V lost 2 bases and J lost 0 bases. The germline V gene encodes CDR1 SGDLS and CDR2 YYNGEE. CDR3 length: 15 residues. The CDR3 sequence: CASSVSGASTDTQYF. The CDR3 DNA reads as TGTGCCAGCAGCGTTAGCGGGGCAAGCACAGATACGCAGTATTTT.

In its sample, this clonotype was seen many times. The rearrangement links TRBV4-1 to TRBJ2-7, with D unresolved. This CDR3 has 15 residues. The V end was cut by 1 base, the J end by 4 bases, with 14 bases between. The germline gives CDR1 MGHRA, CDR2 YSYEKL. The CDR3 here is CASSQAARFGYEQYF. The CDR3 coding sequence is TGCGCCAGCAGCCAAGCGGCGAGGTTTGGTTACGAGCAGTACTTC.

About this clonotype itself: A much larger clone lies a single base off, so this may be a read error. The chain is built from TRBV5-1 and TRBJ1-6; D gene uncertain. The CDR3 totals 15 residues. Per the germline V gene, CDR1 is SGHRS and CDR2 is YFSETQ. CDR3 sequence: CTSSLAVDGLKTLHF. CDR3 coding DNA: TGCACCAGCAGCTTGGCCGTCGACGGCCTTAAGACCCTCCACTTT.

This chain uses TRBV10-3 with TRBJ1-6, with D uncertain. This CDR3 spans 14 amino acids. Germline V lookup: CDR1 ENHRY, CDR2 SYGVKD. V gave up 2 bases and J gave up 6 bases, with 8 bases separating them. CDR3: CAISEDATNSPLHF. CDR3 DNA: TGTGCCATCAGTGAGGACGCAACTAATTCACCCCTCCACTTT.

About this clonotype: The germline gene is not matched at one end of the junction; a read error may be the cause. The chain is built from TRBV12-3 or TRBV12-4 and TRBJ2-6; 10 bases are shared with TRBD1. CDR3 length: 13 residues. CDR3 nucleotide sequence: TGTGCCAGCGCCCGGACAGGGGGCAACGTCCTGACTTTC. Translating it yields CASARTGGNVLTF.

The V call is TRBV29-1, the J call TRBJ1-2, with D perhaps matching TRBD1 (5 bases). The germline V and J ends were trimmed by 7 bases and 2 bases, with 11 bases remaining between them. CDR1 and CDR2 (germline): SQVTM, ANQGSEA. The CDR3 loop spans 12 amino acids. The CDR3, as DNA: TGCAGCGGTGGACGGGGCAACTATGGCTACACCTTC. Translating gives CSGGRGNYGYTF.

J is TRBJ1-2 and V is TRBV7-2, with 8 bases identical to TRBD1. CDR3 size: 15 residues. J gave up 2 bases and V 4 bases, and 6 bases lay outside the gene matches. The germline V gene encodes CDR1 SGHTA and CDR2 FQGNSA. The CDR3 nucleotides read TGTGCCAGCAGCTCCCGGACAGGGCGGAACTATGGCTACACCTTC. As protein: CASSSRTGRNYGYTF.

This clonotype was counted only a few times. The CDR3 region is CSARSRAGLYEQYF. Written as DNA, the CDR3 is TGCAGTGCTAGAAGTAGGGCGGGGCTCTACGAGCAGTACTTC. The rearrangement uses TRBV20-1 and TRBJ2-7, with D tentatively TRBD2 (6 bases). Germline CDR1 DFQATT, CDR2 SNEGSKA (reference sequence). V was pared by 2 bases and J by 3 bases, with 14 bases between. This CDR3 has 14 residues.

About this clonotype: A single base separates this from a much larger clone, so it may be a read error. This rearrangement joins TRBV7-2 to TRBJ1-1; 8 nucleotides match TRBD1. There are 14 residues in the CDR3. From germline, CDR1 is SGHTA and CDR2 FQGNSA. Trimming cost V 5 bases and J 3 bases; bases outside gene matches: 5. The CDR3 spells CASSVSTGDTEAFF. As DNA, the CDR3 is TGTGCCAGCAGCGTTTCGACAGGGGACACTGAAGCTTTCTTT. Using reference TRBV7-2 and TRBJ1-1 for the parts outside the CDR3, the full variable domain is GAGVSQSPSNKVTEKGKDVELRCDPISGHTALYWYRQSLGQGLEFLIYFQGNSAPDKSGLPSDRFSAERTGGSVSTLTIQRTQQEDSAVYLCASSVSTGDTEAFFGQGTRLTVV.

The genes are TRBV29-1 and TRBJ2-2; no clear D gene. This CDR3 comprises 14 residues. Germline V gene lookup returns CDR1 SQVTM and CDR2 ANQGSEA. The germline V and J ends were trimmed by 8 bases and 2 bases, with 15 bases remaining between them. CDR3 protein: CSSSEDGNTGELFF. The DNA of the CDR3 is TGCAGCAGTTCAGAGGACGGTAACACCGGGGAGCTGTTTTTT.

The chain employs TRBV12-3 or TRBV12-4 and TRBJ1-5; 9 bases agree with TRBD1. Germline trimming cut 5 bases from V and 1 base from J; bases unmatched to any gene: 6. The CDR3 covers 16 residues. This CDR3 is CASSLQGARSNQPQHF. In DNA form, the CDR3 reads TGTGCCAGCAGTCTACAGGGGGCGCGGAGCAATCAGCCCCAGCATTTT.

The rearrangement joins TRBV7-6 to TRBJ2-7, with 7 bases aligning to TRBD2. The length of the CDR3 is 13 residues. The V and J ends lost 2 bases and 9 bases, in that order; junction bases with no gene match: 7. Germline-derived CDR1 and CDR2 are SGHVS and FNYEAQ. The CDR3 nucleotides read TGTGCCAGCAGCTTACTAAGCGGGGAAGTGCAGTACTTC. It encodes CASSLLSGEVQYF.

This clonotype was counted ten times or more. The chain joins TRBV12-5 to TRBJ1-4; TRBD1 is a possible D gene (6 bases). This CDR3 has 16 residues. The germline CDR1 and CDR2 sequences are LGHNT and FRNRAP. The V gene lost 1 base and the J gene lost 5 bases, with 14 bases spanning the gap. The CDR3 coding sequence is TGTGCTAGTGGTTTGGAACAGGGAAGAGCGAATGAAAAACTGTTTTTT. Protein product: CASGLEQGRANEKLFF.

This clonotype was found many times. V gene TRBV19 combines with J gene TRBJ2-5, with 8 bases aligning to TRBD2. The CDR3 loop spans 14 amino acids. The germline gives CDR1 LNHDA, CDR2 SQIVND (reference sequence). Trimming at V came to 10 bases and at J to 4 bases, leaving 11 bases not matched to a gene. CDR3 bases: TGTGCCACCCAAGGAGCGGGAGTCGGAGAGACCCAGTACTTC. Encoded protein: CATQGAGVGETQYF.

This chain uses TRBV7-9 with TRBJ1-4; D is unresolved. CDR3 length: 13 amino acids. In germline, CDR1 is SEHNR, CDR2 FQNEAQ (reference sequence). V lost 3 bases to trimming and J lost 8 bases, with 10 bases between them. The CDR3 region has the DNA TGTGCCAGCAGCTTGCGGGGAGGGGAAAAACTGTTTTTT. Amino acids: CASSLRGGEKLFF.

This clonotype was found many times. The rearrangement uses TRBV15 and TRBJ1-4; D possibly corresponds to TRBD1 (5 bases). The V gene lost 0 bases and the J gene lost 6 bases, with 11 bases spanning the gap. The CDR3 runs 15 residues. From germline, CDR1 is LNHNV and CDR2 YYDKDF (reference sequence). Written as DNA, the CDR3 is TGTGCCACCAGCAGAGATAGTGGGGCCGATGAAAAACTGTTTTTT. Its translation is CATSRDSGADEKLFF.

The chain combines TRBV14 with TRBJ2-7, with D maybe TRBD1 (5 bases). The CDR3 sequence is 14 residues long. Looked up from germline, CDR1 is SGHDN and CDR2 is FVKESK. Trimming removed 11 bases from V and 0 bases from J, with 17 bases in between. CDR3 protein: CAWMGRASSYEQYF. The CDR3 DNA follows: TGTGCCTGGATGGGCAGGGCTAGCTCCTACGAGCAGTACTTC. The variable domain in full, completed from reference TRBV14 and TRBJ2-7, reads EAGVTQFPSHSVIEKGQTVTLRCDPISGHDNLYWYRRVMGKEIKFLLHFVKESKQDESGMPNNRFLAERTGGTYSTLKVQPAELEDSGVYFCAWMGRASSYEQYFGPGTRLTVT.

The chain has TRBV6-2 or TRBV6-3 and TRBJ1-6, with D uncertain. CDR1 is MNHEY and CDR2 is SVGEGT in the germline V gene. The CDR3 is made up of 13 amino acids. CDR3 loop: CAAGQSYNSPLHF. As DNA, the CDR3 is TGTGCTGCCGGGCAGTCCTATAATTCACCCCTCCACTTT.

The rearrangement uses TRBV20-1 and TRBJ2-2, with D tentatively TRBD1 (6 bases). Trimming pared 3 bases from V and 0 bases from J, leaving 11 bases between. The germline V gene encodes CDR1 DFQATT and CDR2 SNEGSKA (reference sequence). CDR3 length equals 15 residues. The CDR3: CSASPWTANTGELFF. The CDR3, as DNA: TGCAGTGCTAGTCCCTGGACAGCGAACACCGGGGAGCTGTTTTTT.

Notes on this clonotype: At one of its ends the junction is not consistent with the germline gene, which may arise from a read error. The V gene is TRBV29-1, the J gene TRBJ2-7; 7 bases line up with TRBD2. The CDR3 covers 16 residues. Germline V gene lookup returns CDR1 SQVTM and CDR2 ANQGSEA. The CDR3 DNA follows: TGCAGCGTTGAAGGTCTCCCGGGTCTAGCGGCCTACGATCAGTACTTC. Translating it yields CSVEGLPGLAAYDQYF.

This sequence joins TRBV4-2 and TRBJ1-1, with D uncertain. The V and J ends lost 3 bases and 7 bases respectively, with 15 bases between them. The CDR3 consists of 14 residues. Germline CDR1 is LGHNA and CDR2 is YNFKEQ. This CDR3 reads CASSHPDGPIEAFF. In DNA form, the CDR3 reads TGTGCCAGCAGCCACCCGGACGGACCGATTGAAGCTTTCTTT.

The sample holds many counts of this clonotype. The genes are TRBV20-1 and TRBJ2-2; the D gene is possibly TRBD1 (6 bases). V was clipped by 2 bases and J by 5 bases, with 15 bases between them. Germline CDR1 is DFQATT and CDR2 is SNEGSKA (reference sequence). The CDR3 covers 15 residues. The CDR3, as DNA: TGCAGTGCTAGAAAGATAGGGGGTTCAACCGGGGAGCTGTTTTTT. It codes for CSARKIGGSTGELFF.

This clonotype was observed at least ten times. The genes are TRBV6-4 and TRBJ1-1; 7 bases fit TRBD1. The CDR3 consists of 15 residues. CDR1 is MRHNA, CDR2 SNTAGT, per germline. The trim removed 3 bases at V and 2 bases at J, leaving 6 bases unmatched. In nucleotides, the CDR3 is TGTGCCAGCAGTGAAGATGGGGACAGTAACACTGAAGCTTTCTTT. As protein: CASSEDGDSNTEAFF.

This clonotype was counted a few times. The chain recombines TRBV6-6 with TRBJ2-7; a weak D match, TRBD2 (5 bases). The germline V gene has CDR1 MNHNY and CDR2 SVGAGI (reference sequence). This CDR3 has 13 residues. V was clipped by 5 bases and J by 6 bases, with 14 bases between them. CDR3 nucleotide sequence: TGTGCCAGCAGTGAACCGAGGGCCGTCGAGCAGTACTTC. Translated: CASSEPRAVEQYF.